This T cell receptor beta chain was identified in a study of T cell changes during pregnancy in multiple sclerosis. In this sample, this clone turned up once. Data came from immunoSEQ multiplex PCR; TCRdb stores just in-frame clones and leaves some out. The table lists approximately 70,000 clones, over 85% of them singletons, with 1.5% to 2.5% in the top ten. The receptor was isolated from a female donor with multiple sclerosis, enrolled in a pregnancy study. The material was peripheral blood, obtained in the second trimester of pregnancy.

Written as DNA, the CDR3 is TGCGCCAGCAGCCAACCCCTTAGAGGGAGACCCTACAATGAGCAGTTCTTC. Translated: CASSQPLRGRPYNEQFF. This chain uses TRBV4-1 with TRBJ2-1; tentative D call: TRBD2 (5 bases). Trimming took off 2 bases at V and 2 bases at J, with 16 bases between the two ends. Germline V gene sequence: CDR1 MGHRA, CDR2 YSYEKL. CDR3 length: 17 residues.